These T cell receptor beta chains were read from a single sample in a study of shared clonotypes between healthy human individuals. Some clones are missing from TCRdb's copy, which holds only in-frame ones; the method was immunoSEQ multiplex PCR. This table has about 1.5 million clones, 95% to 99% appearing once. The sequencing input was naive CD4+ T cells sorted from blood. The receptors here all came from a man aged 25 to 40 in good health. Both conserved end residues are part of each CDR3. Fields, in order: V gene, CDR3 length, clone size, J gene, D gene, CDR3 protein, CDR3 DNA. A D gene is named only where the DNA matches it firmly. A row's size may be missing; if present it is once, few, many or a size class.

>TRBV5-1|15|NA|TRBJ2-7|TRBD1
CASSLGTGVSYEQYF
TGCGCCAGCAGCTTAGGGACAGGGGTTTCGTACGAGCAGTACTTC
>TRBV27|14|NA|TRBJ2-1|TRBD2
CASIGLAGNNEQFF
TGTGCCAGCATAGGGTTAGCGGGAAACAATGAGCAGTTCTTC
>TRBV29-1|11|NA|TRBJ1-2|NA
CSVGHNYGYTF
TGCAGCGTTGGGCATAACTATGGCTACACCTTC
>TRBV9|15|NA|TRBJ2-5|TRBD2
CASSVVPSGVETQYF
TGTGCCAGCAGCGTAGTCCCTAGCGGGGTAGAGACCCAGTACTTC
>TRBV5-8|14|once|TRBJ1-2|NA
CASSFGGLGYGYTF
TGTGCCAGCAGCTTCGGGGGGCTCGGCTATGGCTACACCTTC
>TRBV7-2|16|NA|TRBJ2-1|TRBD2
CASSLVSGTSYNEQFF
TGTGCCAGCAGCTTAGTAAGCGGGACCTCCTACAATGAGCAGTTCTTC
>TRBV28|18|NA|TRBJ2-7|NA
CASSSFPAGGREAHEQYF
TGTGCCAGCAGTTCATTCCCCGCCGGGGGAAGGGAGGCTCACGAGCAGTACTTC
>TRBV5-4|16|NA|TRBJ2-3|NA
CASSLGPKSSTDTQYF
TGTGCCAGCAGCTTAGGCCCAAAAAGCAGCACAGATACGCAGTATTTT
>TRBV5-1|18|NA|TRBJ2-5|TRBD2
CASSPRARASGREETQYF
TGCGCCAGCAGCCCCCGCGCCCGGGCTAGCGGGAGGGAGGAGACCCAGTACTTC
>TRBV10-3|19|NA|TRBJ2-6|NA
CAIRARPIGGPWGANVLTF
TGTGCCATCAGAGCTCGACCGATTGGGGGGCCCTGGGGGGCCAACGTCCTGACTTTC
>TRBV29-1|14|once|TRBJ2-3|NA
CSVASRVRTDTQYF
TGCAGCGTTGCCTCCCGGGTTCGCACAGATACGCAGTATTTT
>TRBV25-1|14|NA|TRBJ2-7|TRBD1
CASVGRGLLYEQYF
TGTGCCAGCGTCGGCAGGGGGCTTCTCTACGAGCAGTACTTC
>TRBV28|15|NA|TRBJ1-4|NA
CASASWTALGEKLFF
TGTGCCAGCGCCTCTTGGACAGCGCTTGGAGAAAAACTGTTTTTT
>TRBV19|15|NA|TRBJ2-1|NA
CASSILGGPYNEQFF
TGTGCCAGTAGTATTCTCGGGGGCCCGTACAATGAGCAGTTCTTC
>TRBV5-1|15|NA|TRBJ1-5|NA
CASRYGDDSNQPQHF
TGCGCCAGCAGATACGGGGATGACAGCAATCAGCCCCAGCATTTT